The 20 T cell receptor beta chains below all came from one sample that was sequenced in a study of blood T cell repertoires in COVID-19. Measured with immunoSEQ multiplex PCR; TCRdb has only the in-frame clones, and not every one. Of a few hundred thousand clones listed, about 87% are singletons. The material sequenced was peripheral blood. The receptors stem from a woman between 25 and 40 years old with COVID-19, enrolled during active disease.

The CDR3 bases are TGTGCCAGCAGCCAATCTGGCAGGGGGAAAGCTGAAGCTTTCTTT. Translation gives CASSQSGRGKAEAFF. V usage is TRBV16 and J usage is TRBJ1-1; 7 bases agree with TRBD1. This CDR3 contains 15 residues. Germline CDR1 reads KGHSY; CDR2 reads FQNENV. With V trimmed by 0 bases and J by 6 bases, 7 bases remained unmatched.

The chain links TRBV9 to TRBJ1-2, with D possibly being TRBD1 (5 bases). This CDR3 has 12 residues. The germline V gene has CDR1 SGDLS and CDR2 YYNGEE. V lost 0 bases, J lost 7 bases, and 7 bases lay in between. The CDR3, as DNA: TGTGCCAGCAGCGTAGAAAGGGGTGGCTACACCTTC. Translation: CASSVERGGYTF.

The V gene is TRBV5-1, the J gene TRBJ1-1; 10 positions agree with TRBD1. The CDR3 consists of 14 residues. With V trimmed by 4 bases and J by 4 bases, 4 bases remained unmatched. Germline CDR1 SGHRS, CDR2 YFSETQ. The CDR3 bases are TGCGCCAGCAGCAACGGGGACAGGGGCACTGAAGCTTTCTTT. Its protein is CASSNGDRGTEAFF.

This sequence joins TRBV5-4 and TRBJ1-1, with D unresolved. From germline, CDR1 is SGHNT and CDR2 YYREEE (reference sequence). The CDR3 consists of 14 residues. Trimming shortened V by 1 base and J by 3 bases, and 10 bases separated the two germline ends. CDR3: CASSLSRSYTEAFF. The DNA of the CDR3 is TGTGCCAGCAGCTTGTCTAGGAGTTACACTGAAGCTTTCTTT.

This chain connects TRBV5-1 to TRBJ1-1; 7 bases map to TRBD1. Trimming took 4 bases from V and 6 from J; bases not matched to a gene: 9. CDR1 SGHRS and CDR2 YFSETQ come from the germline V gene. The CDR3 covers 14 residues. The CDR3 region is CASSARGGGAEAFF. In nucleotides, the CDR3 is TGCGCCAGCAGCGCGCGAGGGGGCGGAGCTGAAGCTTTCTTT.

V gene TRBV4-1 combines with J gene TRBJ1-1; D gene unclear. V gave up 4 bases and J gave up 8 bases, with 23 bases separating them. This CDR3 contains 16 residues. Germline V gene sequence: CDR1 MGHRA, CDR2 YSYEKL. Here the CDR3 reads CASSLQYKSRETEAFF. The CDR3 DNA follows: TGCGCCAGCAGCCTACAATACAAAAGCCGGGAGACAGAAGCTTTCTTT.

The J gene is TRBJ1-2, the V gene TRBV2, with TRBD1 matching over 9 bases. This CDR3 has 13 residues. The ends lost 7 bases at V and 5 bases at J; junction bases unmatched: 5. Per germline, CDR1 SNHLY and CDR2 FYNNEI. The CDR3 sequence is CASMEQGAYGYTF. Here the CDR3 DNA reads TGTGCCAGCATGGAACAGGGGGCGTATGGCTACACCTTC. Using reference TRBV2 and TRBJ1-2 for the parts outside the CDR3, the full variable domain is EPEVTQTPSHQVTQMGQEVILRCVPISNHLYFYWYRQILGQKVEFLVSFYNNEISEKSEIFDDQFSVERPDGSNFTLKIRSTKLEDSAMYFCASMEQGAYGYTFGSGTRLTVV.

The rearrangement uses TRBV7-9 and TRBJ1-5; D uncertain. Germline CDR1 is SEHNR and CDR2 is FQNEAQ (reference sequence). Trimming shortened V by 1 base and J by 5 bases, and 9 bases separated the two germline ends. The CDR3 length is 14 residues. Here the CDR3 DNA reads TGTGCCAGCAGCTTAGTAGGGAGTGATCAGCCCCAGCATTTT. This sequence encodes CASSLVGSDQPQHF.

This sequence joins TRBV7-9 and TRBJ2-3, with D possibly TRBD1 on 6 matching bases. V lost 3 bases and J lost 0, with 10 bases in between. CDR3 length equals 15 residues. Germline-derived CDR1 and CDR2 are SEHNR and FQNEAQ (reference sequence). CDR3 nucleotide sequence: TGTGCCAGCAGCTTTAGGGGGTCGAGCACAGATACGCAGTATTTT. Protein sequence: CASSFRGSSTDTQYF.

This rearrangement joins TRBV11-2 to TRBJ1-1, with a weak D call TRBD1 (6 bases). Looked up from germline, CDR1 is SGHAT and CDR2 is FQNNGV. Trimming cost V 3 bases and J 1 base, with 9 bases left between them. The CDR3 has 14 residues. The CDR3 reads CASSFGQWNTEAFF. The CDR3 DNA reads as TGTGCCAGCAGCTTTGGACAGTGGAACACTGAAGCTTTCTTT.

This clone was seen just once. The chain uses TRBV19 and TRBJ1-5; D gene ambiguous. Germline CDR1 is LNHDA and CDR2 is SQIVND (reference sequence). The CDR3 contains 16 residues. Between the trimmed V and J ends, which lost 5 bases and 0 bases, there was a span of 14 bases. CDR3 nucleotides: TGTGCCAGTAGTCCGAATGGCGGATATAGCAATCAGCCCCAGCATTTT. It translates to CASSPNGGYSNQPQHF.

The gene calls are TRBV7-9 and TRBJ2-2; 10 bases align to TRBD2. CDR1 and CDR2 (germline): SEHNR, FQNEAQ (reference sequence). This CDR3 comprises 17 residues. With V trimmed by 5 bases and J by 4 bases, 10 bases remained unmatched. The chain's CDR3 is CASSPVIRTSGTGELFF. CDR3 nucleotide sequence: TGTGCCAGCAGCCCGGTTATCCGGACTAGCGGCACCGGGGAGCTGTTTTTT. Variable domain in full (rest from reference TRBV7-9 and TRBJ2-2): DTGVSQNPRHKITKRGQNVTFRCDPISEHNRLYWYRQTLGQGPEFLTYFQNEAQLEKSRLLSDRFSAERPKGSFSTLEIQRTEQGDSAMYLCASSPVIRTSGTGELFFGEGSRLTVL.

The chain recombines TRBV23-1 with TRBJ1-4, with 7 bases matching TRBD1. TRBV23-1 is designated an ORF whose function remains uncertain. This CDR3 is 14 amino acids long. V lost 3 bases to trimming and J lost 6 bases; unmatched junction nucleotides: 4. Here the CDR3 reads CASSHLGGYEKLFF. Here the CDR3 DNA reads TGCGCCAGCAGTCACTTAGGGGGCTATGAAAAACTGTTTTTT.

This CDR3 reads CASSQHPSSGNTIYF. DNA of the CDR3: TGTGCCAGCAGCCAACATCCCAGCTCTGGAAACACCATATATTTT. The V and J genes are TRBV4-2 and TRBJ1-3; D is uncertain. Germline V lookup: CDR1 LGHNA, CDR2 YNFKEQ. V lost 2 bases and J 0 bases, leaving 8 bases between the germline ends. This CDR3 region has 15 residues.

V gene TRBV16 combines with J gene TRBJ1-2, with 8 bases lining up with TRBD1. CDR3 size: 15 residues. V gave up 6 bases and J gave up 7 bases; unmatched junction bases: 13. In germline, CDR1 is KGHSY, CDR2 FQNENV. The CDR3 DNA follows: TGTGCCAGCAGTCGTCCCGGGACAGGTTCGGGTGGCTACACCTTC. As protein: CASSRPGTGSGGYTF. The full variable domain, with the rest looked up from reference TRBV16 and TRBJ1-2, is GEEVAQTPKHLVRGEGQKAKLYCAPIKGHSYVFWYQQVLKNEFKFLISFQNENVFDETGMPKERFSAKCLPNSPCSLEIQATKLEDSAVYFCASSRPGTGSGGYTFGSGTRLTVV.

The rearrangement joins TRBV2 to TRBJ1-2; 7 bases are shared with TRBD1. V dropped 2 bases and J dropped 6; count of bases not matched to a gene: 9. CDR3 length equals 15 residues. Per germline, CDR1 SNHLY and CDR2 FYNNEI. The CDR3 bases are TGTGCCAGCAGTGAATGGATGGGGGACAGCGATGGCTACACCTTC. Translation: CASSEWMGDSDGYTF.

This rearrangement joins TRBV13 to TRBJ2-3; 8 bases align to TRBD2. Germline V gene data show CDR1 as PRHDT and CDR2 as FYEKMQ (reference sequence). V lost 3 bases to trimming and J lost 2 bases; unmatched junction nucleotides: 4. The CDR3 contains 15 residues. In DNA form, the CDR3 reads TGTGCCAGCAGCTTGCGGGGGGACCCCACAGATACGCAGTATTTT. Its translation is CASSLRGDPTDTQYF.

The V and J genes are TRBV5-5 and TRBJ2-4, with 12 positions matching TRBD1. Germline V gene lookup returns CDR1 SGHKS and CDR2 YYEKEE (reference sequence). Trimming cost V 4 bases and J 6 bases; bases outside gene matches: 5. CDR3 size: 15 residues. CDR3 nucleotide sequence: TGTGCCAGCAGCCCGGGACAGGGGGCTGGAAACATTCAGTACTTC. Its translation is CASSPGQGAGNIQYF.

CDR3 sequence: CASSLTSGGALDTQYF. In nucleotides, the CDR3 is TGCGCCAGCAGCTTGACTAGCGGGGGGGCTCTTGATACGCAGTATTTT. The genes are TRBV5-1 and TRBJ2-3, with TRBD2 identical over 13 bases. Losses at the gene ends were 1 base for V and 6 bases for J; bases not matched to a gene: 5. The CDR3 has 16 residues. The germline CDR1 and CDR2 sequences are SGHRS and YFSETQ.

V and J are TRBV7-9 and TRBJ1-2, with 10 bases lining up with TRBD1. Germline CDR1 reads SEHNR; CDR2 reads FQNEAQ (reference sequence). The CDR3 contains 14 residues. V lost 1 base, J lost 5 bases, and 1 base stayed unmatched. CDR3 loop: CASSLVGQGYGYTF. The CDR3 nucleotides are TGTGCCAGCAGCTTAGTGGGACAGGGGTATGGCTACACCTTC.